This T cell receptor (beta chain) is drawn from a study of blood T cell repertoires in COVID-19. The V gene lost 5 bases and the J gene lost 2 bases, with 16 bases spanning the gap. Germline V gives CDR1 SEHNR, CDR2 FQNEAQ (reference sequence). This CDR3 spans 15 amino acids. Method: immunoSEQ multiplex PCR; TCRdb's copy keeps in-frame clones and lacks some. This repertoire shows 250,000 to 300,000 clones, about 89% found once; its top ten account for approximately 2%. The sequencing sample was made of peripheral blood. The chain couples TRBV7-9 to TRBJ2-7, with D maybe TRBD2 (6 bases). The source is a woman aged 25 to 39 with COVID-19, enrolled during active disease. CDR3 in DNA: TGTGCCAGCAGCCCAGACAGACCGGGGGCCTACGAGCAGTACTTC. Translation: CASSPDRPGAYEQYF.